Shown below are 3 T cell receptor beta chains from a single sample sequenced in a study of cytomegalovirus exposure and HLA in healthy donors. The primer mix had 60 Vbeta and 13 Jbeta primers. Profiling relied on immunoSEQ multiplex PCR, and the TCRdb table lists in-frame clones only, not all of them. Among 45,000 to 60,000 clones listed, roughly 76% were seen once. The sample was PBMCs. The receptors stem from a man aged 25 to 40 in good health and CMV-seronegative.

The chain is built from TRBV29-1 and TRBJ2-1, with a possible D match to TRBD2 (6 bases). Trimming left V 4 bases short and J 9 bases short, with 16 bases between. The CDR3 has 13 residues. CDR1 is SQVTM and CDR2 is ANQGSEA in the germline V gene. CDR3 loop: CSVATSKFGEQFF. The CDR3 DNA follows: TGCAGCGTTGCCACTAGCAAATTCGGTGAGCAGTTCTTC.

In its sample, this clone was seen a few times. This chain connects TRBV7-9 to TRBJ2-5, with 8 bases lining up with TRBD1. CDR1 SEHNR and CDR2 FQNEAQ come from the germline V gene (reference sequence). This CDR3 region has 16 residues. V shed 4 bases, J shed 4 bases, and the junction held 11 bases outside the gene matches. The CDR3, as DNA: TGTGCCAGCAGCTGGCGGACGGACAGGGTGGGAGAGACCCAGTACTTC. This translates into CASSWRTDRVGETQYF. Supplemented by reference TRBV7-9 and TRBJ2-5, the full variable domain reads DTGVSQNPRHKITKRGQNVTFRCDPISEHNRLYWYRQTLGQGPEFLTYFQNEAQLEKSRLLSDRFSAERPKGSFSTLEIQRTEQGDSAMYLCASSWRTDRVGETQYFGPGTRLLVL.

The CDR3 DNA is TGTGCCAGCAGCCGGACTAGAGATACACACAATGAGCAGTTCTTC. Amino acids: CASSRTRDTHNEQFF. The V and J genes are TRBV7-9 and TRBJ2-1; the match to TRBD2 covers 7 bases. V shed 5 bases and J 5 bases; nucleotides not matched to a gene: 9. The CDR3 is made up of 15 amino acids. Germline V lookup: CDR1 SEHNR, CDR2 FQNEAQ (reference sequence).